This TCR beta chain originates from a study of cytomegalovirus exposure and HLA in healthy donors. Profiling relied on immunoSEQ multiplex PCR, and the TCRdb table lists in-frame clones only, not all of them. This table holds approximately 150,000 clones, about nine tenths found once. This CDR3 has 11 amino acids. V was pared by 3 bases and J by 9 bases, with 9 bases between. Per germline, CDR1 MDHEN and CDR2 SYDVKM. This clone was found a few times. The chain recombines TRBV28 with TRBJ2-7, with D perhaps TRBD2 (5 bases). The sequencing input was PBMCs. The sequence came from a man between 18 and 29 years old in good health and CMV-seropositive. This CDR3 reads CASSFNRGQYF. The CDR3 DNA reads TGTGCCAGCAGTTTTAATCGGGGGCAGTACTTC.